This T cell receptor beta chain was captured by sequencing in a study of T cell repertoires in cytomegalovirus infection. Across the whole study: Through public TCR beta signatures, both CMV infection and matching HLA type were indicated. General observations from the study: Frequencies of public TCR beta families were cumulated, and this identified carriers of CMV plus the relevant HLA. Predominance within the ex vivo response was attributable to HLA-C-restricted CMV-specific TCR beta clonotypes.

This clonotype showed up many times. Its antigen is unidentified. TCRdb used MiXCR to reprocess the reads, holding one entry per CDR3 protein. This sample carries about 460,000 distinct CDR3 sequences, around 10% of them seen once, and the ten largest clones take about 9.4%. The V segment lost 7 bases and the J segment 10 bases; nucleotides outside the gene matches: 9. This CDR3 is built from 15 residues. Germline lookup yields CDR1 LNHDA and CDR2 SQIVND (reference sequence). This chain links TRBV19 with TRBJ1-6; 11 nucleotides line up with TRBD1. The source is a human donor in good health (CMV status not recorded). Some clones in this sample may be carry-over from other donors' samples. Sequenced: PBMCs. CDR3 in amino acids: CASTLGTGGGSPLHF. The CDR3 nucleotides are TGTGCCAGTACCCTCGGGACAGGGGGTGGATCACCCCTCCACTTT.